This record concerns one T cell receptor beta chain sequence. This sample stems from a study of cytomegalovirus exposure and HLA in healthy donors. PCR amplification relied on 60 Vbeta primers (plus 13 Jbeta primers). Sequencing was performed with immunoSEQ multiplex PCR; in TCRdb, only in-frame clones are kept and a portion is missing. The sample has over 95,000 clones, 76% seen once. The V end lost 1 base, the J end lost 1 base, and 11 bases lay between the germline ends. The CDR3 spans 15 residues. The germline CDR1 and CDR2 sequences are SGHRS and YFSETQ. Nominally healthy donors provided the samples, though records likely missed some immune exposures.

Sequenced sample: PBMCs. The clonotype originates from a woman between 40 and 55 years old in good health and CMV-seropositive. The chain employs TRBV5-1 and TRBJ1-1; the D is unclear. The DNA of the CDR3 is TGCGCCAGCAGCTTGATCCCTCGAGGGAACACTGAAGCTTTCTTT. This sequence encodes CASSLIPRGNTEAFF.